This TCR beta chain appears in the sequencing data of a study of blood T cell repertoires in COVID-19. For the study at large: PBMCs, B-cell-depleted T cells, or T cells were the source of the cDNA or gDNA that made up the material.

Per the germline V gene, CDR1 is ENHRY and CDR2 is SYGVKD. V gave up 3 bases and J gave up 5 bases; unmatched junction bases: 8. The CDR3 has 16 amino acids. Clones were read by immunoSEQ multiplex PCR, and TCRdb kept only the in-frame ones, dropping some. The sample has some 250,000 clones, around 89% seen once; the top ten hold 8% to 10%. Across under 25 US areas, participants ranged in age from about 18 to 100 years. Cohort placement rested on clinical history that participants reported themselves. The sequence was collected from a man aged 40-49 years who had recovered from COVID-19. The sample was PBMCs or T cells enriched from blood (not recorded which). V and J are TRBV10-3 and TRBJ1-1; 11 bases match TRBD1. The CDR3 DNA reads as TGTGCCATCAGTGACACGCCCGGGACAGGGGGAACTGAAGCTTTCTTT. It codes for CAISDTPGTGGTEAFF.